These 7 T cell receptor beta chains were sequenced from one sample in a study of graft-versus-host responses after intestinal transplantation. The antigens of these receptors remain unknown. Sequenced by immunoSEQ multiplex PCR; TCRdb stores in-frame clones only, minus some. Here the sample spans around 120,000 clones, approximately 90% being singletons. The sequencing here drew on unstimulated CD4+ T cells sorted from spleen or lymph node cells, taken before intestinal transplant. The origin of the receptors is a human donor who received an intestinal transplant.

The CDR3 loop reads CASSFGDRREKLFF. The CDR3 DNA reads as TGCGCCAGCAGTTTCGGGGACAGGAGAGAAAAACTGTTTTTT. The chain is built from TRBV5-1 and TRBJ1-4; TRBD1 matches at 8 bases. Trimming cost V 5 bases and J 8 bases; bases outside gene matches: 8. CDR3 length: 14 residues. Germline CDR1 and CDR2: SGHRS and YFSETQ. Full variable domain (outside the CDR3, taken from reference TRBV5-1 and TRBJ1-4): KAGVTQTPRYLIKTRGQQVTLSCSPISGHRSVSWYQQTPGQGLQFLFEYFSETQRNKGNFPGRFSGRQFSNSRSEMNVSTLELGDSALYLCASSFGDRREKLFFGSGTQLSVL.

This rearrangement joins TRBV2 to TRBJ2-5, with 7 positions matching TRBD2. In germline, CDR1 is SNHLY, CDR2 FYNNEI. Trimming removed 2 bases from V and 5 bases from J; junction bases left unmatched: 8. The CDR3 has 15 residues. DNA of the CDR3: TGTGCCAGCAGTGAAACCGGGACTACCCAGGAGACCCAGTACTTC. Residues: CASSETGTTQETQYF.

The rearrangement joins TRBV6-6 to TRBJ1-1; D is ambiguous. Trimming removed 3 bases at V and 3 bases at J, with 11 bases between. Germline V gene lookup returns CDR1 MNHNY and CDR2 SVGAGI (reference sequence). This CDR3 contains 14 residues. For the CDR3, the DNA is TGTGCCAGCAGTTATTGGGCAGGCCACACTGAAGCTTTCTTT. This encodes CASSYWAGHTEAFF.

This chain links TRBV10-1 with TRBJ2-2; D remains unclear. V was cut by 5 bases and J by 6 bases, with 10 bases left in between. Germline-derived CDR1 and CDR2 are WNHNN and SYGVQD (reference sequence). This CDR3 has 13 residues. Here the CDR3 DNA reads TGCGCCAGCAGTTTCATCATCCCCGGGGAGCTGTTTTTT. It is translated as CASSFIIPGELFF.

CDR3 protein: CASSYSRTGLAFF. CDR3 DNA sequence: TGTGCCAGCAGTTACTCCAGGACAGGGCTAGCTTTCTTT. The chain joins TRBV6-5 to TRBJ1-1; 8 bases line up with TRBD1. The J segment lost 10 bases and the V segment lost 0 bases, leaving 4 bases of the junction unmatched. Germline V CDR1 and CDR2: MNHEY, SVGAGI. This CDR3 is built from 13 residues.

The V call is TRBV7-2, the J call TRBJ2-1; TRBD2 aligns across 7 bases. The ends lost 0 bases at V and 5 bases at J; junction bases unmatched: 4. CDR1 SGHTA and CDR2 FQGNSA come from the germline V gene. CDR3 length: 15 amino acids. CDR3 DNA: TGTGCCAGCAGCTTAGCGGGGGGGAGAAACAATGAGCAGTTCTTC. It encodes CASSLAGGRNNEQFF.

The chain couples TRBV6-1 to TRBJ2-5, with D possibly matching TRBD1 (6 bases). Germline CDR1 reads MNHNS; CDR2 reads SASEGT. CDR3 length equals 14 residues. The V end lost 4 bases, the J end lost 2 bases, and 11 bases lay between the germline ends. CDR3 residues: CASSVWTAQETQYF. The CDR3 bases are TGTGCCAGCAGTGTCTGGACAGCTCAAGAGACCCAGTACTTC.